The rows below give T cell receptor beta chains drawn from one sample of a study of T-cell memory formation after mild COVID-19. Using its own MiXCR run on the 5' RACE reads, TCRdb lists one record per CDR3 protein. The top ten clones hold roughly an eighth of a sample with approximately 500,000 distinct CDR3 sequences, approximately 23% of them seen once. What was sequenced was PBMCs or a T cell subset sorted from them (not recorded which). The receptor set was obtained from an adult woman who had mild COVID-19 (a few samples of this study predate the infection). Cell type and time point are not known. Each CDR3 is given with its conserved first and last residue. Fields, in order: V gene, clone size, J gene, D gene, CDR3 protein, CDR3 DNA. A D gene is named only where the DNA matches it firmly. A row's size may be missing; if present it is once, few, many or a size class.

v_gene: TRBV6-5
abundance: -
j_gene: TRBJ2-5
d_gene: -
CDR3aa: CASSYRGGTQYF
CDR3nt: TGTGCCAGCAGTTATAGGGGGGGGACCCAGTACTTC

v_gene: TRBV25-1
abundance: once
j_gene: TRBJ2-5
d_gene: -
CDR3aa: CASSEWAQGKETQYF
CDR3nt: TGTGCCAGCAGTGAATGGGCACAGGGAAAAGAGACCCAGTACTTC

v_gene: TRBV5-1
abundance: -
j_gene: TRBJ2-1
d_gene: -
CDR3aa: CASSYSTGTSYNEQFF
CDR3nt: TGCGCCAGCAGCTACTCGACAGGGACTTCCTACAATGAGCAGTTCTTC

v_gene: TRBV29-1
abundance: -
j_gene: TRBJ2-1
d_gene: TRBD2
CDR3aa: CSVTGGNEQFF
CDR3nt: TGCAGCGTTACGGGAGGAAATGAGCAGTTCTTC

v_gene: TRBV6-2/TRBV6-3
abundance: -
j_gene: TRBJ2-1
d_gene: TRBD1
CDR3aa: CASSWGQGRLNEQFF
CDR3nt: TGTGCCAGCAGTTGGGGACAGGGACGATTGAATGAGCAGTTCTTC

v_gene: TRBV11-2
abundance: -
j_gene: TRBJ2-1
d_gene: TRBD2
CDR3aa: CASSLGRGREYNEQFF
CDR3nt: TGTGCCAGCAGCTTAGGGCGGGGGAGGGAGTACAATGAGCAGTTCTTC

v_gene: TRBV20-1
abundance: few
j_gene: TRBJ2-2
d_gene: -
CDR3aa: CSAPNTGELFF
CDR3nt: TGCAGTGCTCCCAACACCGGGGAGCTGTTTTTT

v_gene: TRBV4-3
abundance: -
j_gene: TRBJ2-7
d_gene: TRBD2
CDR3aa: CASSHGTSGGSSYEQYF
CDR3nt: TGCGCCAGCAGCCACGGGACTAGCGGGGGTAGCTCCTACGAGCAGTACTTC

v_gene: TRBV19
abundance: few
j_gene: TRBJ1-1
d_gene: TRBD1
CDR3aa: CASSLRTGWETEAFF
CDR3nt: TGTGCCAGTAGTCTCAGGACAGGATGGGAGACTGAAGCTTTCTTT

v_gene: TRBV6-1
abundance: few
j_gene: TRBJ1-1
d_gene: TRBD1
CDR3aa: CASRAGTENTEAFF
CDR3nt: TGTGCCAGCAGGGCCGGGACAGAGAACACTGAAGCTTTCTTT